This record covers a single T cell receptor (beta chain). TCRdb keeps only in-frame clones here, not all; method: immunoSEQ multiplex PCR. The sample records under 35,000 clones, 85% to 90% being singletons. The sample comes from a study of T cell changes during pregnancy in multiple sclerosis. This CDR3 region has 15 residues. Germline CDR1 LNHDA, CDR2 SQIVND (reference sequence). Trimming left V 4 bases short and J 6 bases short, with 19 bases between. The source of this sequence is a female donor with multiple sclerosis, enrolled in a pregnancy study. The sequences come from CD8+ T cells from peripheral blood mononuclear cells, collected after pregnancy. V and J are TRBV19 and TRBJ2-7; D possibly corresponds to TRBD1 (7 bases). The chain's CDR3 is CASSSLEGALSEQYF. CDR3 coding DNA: TGTGCCAGTAGTAGTCTGGAGGGGGCCCTCTCCGAGCAGTACTTC.